This T cell receptor (beta chain) originates from a study of shared clonotypes between healthy human individuals. Study summary: Used for every donor were three CD4 naive, three CD4 memory, two CD8 naive and one CD8 memory plate. General study findings and limits: Of the naive CD4 clonotypes, roughly 5.5% were shared across a few donors.

Authors' methods: ImmunoSEQ sequences covered only the junction and lacked quality scores; filtering therefore differed. TCRdb's table, derived via immunoSEQ multiplex PCR, lists solely in-frame clones and lacks some. V, J and clone size derive from that table, while D and trimming were established from the DNA sequence. Of 2 million to 2.5 million clones in the sample, just over 90% were seen once. On this clone itself: The antigen remains unidentified.

Naive CD8 isolation took CD45RO-negative cells positively selected for CCR7 and excluded terminally differentiated effector memory CD45RA+ cells. The germline gives CDR1 SGHTA, CDR2 FQGNSA. Deletions cut 5 bases from V and 1 base from J, with 8 bases between. This CDR3 contains 13 residues. Material: naive CD8+ T cells from PBMCs. The origin of this receptor is a man between 18 and 35 years old in good health. Some clones in this sample may be carry-over from other donors' samples. The J gene is TRBJ1-1, the V gene TRBV7-2; D unresolved. Written as DNA, the CDR3 is TGTGCCAGCAGCCCCCTTCCGAACACTGAAGCTTTCTTT. It is translated as CASSPLPNTEAFF.